This TCR beta chain was identified during a study of regulatory T cells in long-lasting Graves disease. Findings of the study overall: Rather than thyroid tissue, only peripheral blood underwent study. Patients with persistent Graves' had lower TCR diversity than newly diagnosed patients.

The time point was: newly diagnosed GD, antithyroid drugs for less than 3 months. PBMC-extracted RNA yielded the TCR library. Investigators prepared the TCR beta libraries by applying iRepertoire HTBI primers and Arm-PCR of CDR3 regions. A single record per CDR3 protein comes from TCRdb applying MiXCR to the multiplex PCR reads. The profile covers about 620,000 distinct CDR3 sequences, with around 15% appearing a single time and about 20% taken by the ten largest. Looked up from germline, CDR1 is SGHKS and CDR2 is YYEKEE (reference sequence). The CDR3 loop spans 15 amino acids. Losses at the gene ends were 0 bases for V and 5 bases for J; bases not matched to a gene: 4. This clonotype turned up a few times. The antigen is undetermined. The same data also went into a second study, on T cells in Graves' hyperthyroidism and ophthalmopathy. As that study records: The patients, who ranged from 18 to 65 in age, presented with newly diagnosed hyperthyroidism lasting under 2 months.

The chain uses TRBV5-5 and TRBJ2-1, with 8 bases fitting TRBD1. Sample: peripheral blood mononuclear cells (PBMCs), taken at new diagnosis, from a patient treated with antithyroid drugs. This TCR came from a woman aged 25 to 39 with Graves disease. In nucleotides, the CDR3 is TGTGCCAGCAGCTTGGGGGACAGGTTCAACAATGAGCAGTTCTTC. It is translated as CASSLGDRFNNEQFF. Based on the CDR3 plus reference TRBV5-5 and TRBJ2-1, the full variable domain is DAGVTQSPTHLIKTRGQQVTLRCSPISGHKSVSWYQQVLGQGPQFIFQYYEKEERGRGNFPDRFSARQFPNYSSELNVNALLLGDSALYLCASSLGDRFNNEQFFGPGTRLTVL.